This T cell receptor beta chain was profiled in a study of OX40 agonist ivuxolimab in advanced cancers. Profiled with immunoSEQ multiplex PCR; TCRdb holds only in-frame clones, not every one. The sample lists roughly 110,000 clones; less than 95% were seen once. Germline loops: CDR1 SGHTA, CDR2 FQGTGA. The CDR3 is 14 amino acids. Trimming stripped 0 bases from V and 5 bases from J, with 10 bases between. Sequences were derived from CD4+ or CD8+ T cells sorted from blood, sampled in a trial of the OX40 agonist ivuxolimab. This TCR was recovered from an adult with an advanced solid tumor such as melanoma, head and neck, liver or kidney cancer. The chain has TRBV7-3 and TRBJ2-5, with D perhaps matching TRBD2 (5 bases). For the CDR3, the DNA is TGTGCCAGCAGCTTAACAGGAGGTGTCGAGACCCAGTACTTC. This codes for CASSLTGGVETQYF.